The 30 T cell receptor beta chains below all came from one sample that was sequenced in a study of shared clonotypes between healthy human individuals. Libraries were prepared by immunoSEQ multiplex PCR; TCRdb keeps only in-frame clonotypes and omits some of them. The table shows roughly 500,000 clones, with around four fifths occurring only once. Sequencing was performed on PBMCs. The receptors come from a woman aged 40 to 50 in good health. Some clones in this sample may be carry-over from other donors' samples.

This CDR3 is CASYDRSNQPQHF. CDR3 DNA: TGTGCCAGCTATGACAGGAGCAATCAGCCCCAGCATTTT. This rearrangement joins TRBV6-1 to TRBJ1-5, with a weak D call TRBD1 (6 bases). V was shortened by 8 bases and J by 1 base, with 9 bases between the two germline ends. The CDR3 consists of 13 residues. CDR1 is MNHNS and CDR2 is SASEGT in the germline V gene.

The V and J genes are TRBV5-1 and TRBJ2-5; D perhaps matches TRBD2 (6 bases). Trimming stripped 2 bases from V and 0 bases from J, with 14 bases between. The CDR3 covers 16 residues. CDR1 is SGHRS and CDR2 is YFSETQ in the germline V gene. The DNA for the CDR3 is TGCGCCAGCAGCTTTAGTACTGGCGGGAACCAAGAGACCCAGTACTTC. Its protein is CASSFSTGGNQETQYF. Full variable domain (outside the CDR3, taken from reference TRBV5-1 and TRBJ2-5): KAGVTQTPRYLIKTRGQQVTLSCSPISGHRSVSWYQQTPGQGLQFLFEYFSETQRNKGNFPGRFSGRQFSNSRSEMNVSTLELGDSALYLCASSFSTGGNQETQYFGPGTRLLVL.

This rearrangement joins TRBV5-4 to TRBJ2-1, with TRBD1 as a possible D gene (5 bases). The CDR3 is 14 residues long. Trimming shortened V by 4 bases and J by 6 bases, and 14 bases separated the two germline ends. Germline lookup yields CDR1 SGHNT and CDR2 YYREEE (reference sequence). CDR3 nucleotides: TGTGCCAGCAGCCTTGGACATTTGGTCAATGAGCAGTTCTTC. This encodes CASSLGHLVNEQFF. The entire variable domain, with the rest obtained from reference TRBV5-4 and TRBJ2-1, is as follows: ETGVTQSPTHLIKTRGQQVTLRCSSQSGHNTVSWYQQALGQGPQFIFQYYREEENGRGNFPPRFSGLQFPNYSSELNVNALELDDSALYLCASSLGHLVNEQFFGPGTRLTVL.

V and J are TRBV28 and TRBJ2-1; D is tentatively TRBD1 or TRBD2 (5 bases each). The germline V gene encodes CDR1 MDHEN and CDR2 SYDVKM. CDR3 length: 19 amino acids. Deletions cut 3 bases from V and 2 bases from J, with 23 bases between. Here the CDR3 reads CASSFRQGPPRFAYNEQFF. The CDR3, as DNA: TGTGCCAGCAGTTTCCGGCAGGGACCCCCCCGTTTCGCCTACAATGAGCAGTTCTTC.

The chain joins TRBV10-3 to TRBJ2-7, with 10 nucleotides matching TRBD1. The germline V gene encodes CDR1 ENHRY and CDR2 SYGVKD. V trimming: 6 bases; J trimming: 3 bases; junction bases outside the gene matches: 5. The CDR3 totals 14 residues. The chain's CDR3 is CAIRRTGGVYEQYF. The CDR3 bases are TGTGCCATCAGGAGGACAGGGGGTGTCTACGAGCAGTACTTC.

The chain links TRBV19 to TRBJ1-2, with 8 bases that match TRBD1. Germline V gene data show CDR1 as LNHDA and CDR2 as SQIVND (reference sequence). This CDR3 is built from 17 residues. The V gene end was trimmed by 5 bases and the J gene end by 4 bases; junction bases not matched to a gene: 15. The CDR3 sequence is CASSSFSPGQVTYGYTF. The CDR3 nucleotides are TGTGCCAGTAGTTCCTTCTCCCCGGGACAGGTCACCTATGGCTACACCTTC.

This clone was seen once. The rearrangement joins TRBV6-1 to TRBJ2-7; 8 nucleotides line up with TRBD1. Germline CDR1 reads MNHNS; CDR2 reads SASEGT. Trimming cost V 2 bases and J 3 bases; bases outside gene matches: 9. The CDR3 is 16 residues long. The CDR3 sequence: CASSETGQVLGYEQYF. The CDR3 DNA follows: TGTGCCAGCAGTGAAACGGGACAGGTCCTGGGCTACGAGCAGTACTTC.

In this sample, this clone turned up many times. J is TRBJ1-4 and V is TRBV7-8; no firm D call. CDR1 is SGHVS, CDR2 FQNEAQ, per germline. The V and J ends lost 0 bases and 6 bases respectively, with 8 bases between them. The CDR3 consists of 14 residues. CDR3 in DNA: TGTGCCAGCAGCTTAGCGGGTTTCGATGAAAAACTGTTTTTT. Amino acid sequence: CASSLAGFDEKLFF.

V usage is TRBV5-4 and J usage is TRBJ2-7; D possibly matches TRBD1 or TRBD2 (5 bases each). The CDR3 is 15 residues long. The V end lost 5 bases, the J end lost 0 bases, and 15 bases lay between the germline ends. The V gene's germline CDR1 is SGHNT and CDR2 YYREEE (reference sequence). The chain's CDR3 is CASRIGAGSSYEQYF. The DNA for the CDR3 is TGTGCCAGCAGGATTGGGGCGGGCAGCTCCTACGAGCAGTACTTC.

V is TRBV10-2 and J is TRBJ1-1; 7 positions match TRBD1. The ends lost 6 bases at V and 1 base at J; junction bases unmatched: 5. The CDR3 runs to 14 residues. CDR1 is WSHSY, CDR2 SAAADI, per germline. The CDR3 region has the DNA TGCGCCAGCAGAGAACAGGGGTGGAACACTGAAGCTTTCTTT. Translated: CASREQGWNTEAFF.

The V gene is TRBV9, the J gene TRBJ2-1; 8 bases fit TRBD2. Germline V CDR1 and CDR2: SGDLS, YYNGEE. The CDR3 totals 15 residues. With 7 bases clipped from V and 8 bases from J, the junction kept 14 bases outside the gene matches. The CDR3 bases are TGTGCCAGCGGAAAAAGACGGGAGGGGGTCTATGAGCAGTTCTTC. Translation gives CASGKRREGVYEQFF.

The chain combines TRBV19 with TRBJ2-3, with 12 bases identical to TRBD2. The germline gives CDR1 LNHDA, CDR2 SQIVND (reference sequence). Trimming at V came to 4 bases and at J to 5 bases, leaving 7 bases not matched to a gene. The CDR3 contains 16 residues. The CDR3 nucleotides are TGTGCCAGTAGTAACAGACTAGCGGGAGAGGTAGATACGCAGTATTTT. Residues: CASSNRLAGEVDTQYF. Complete variable domain (other parts from reference TRBV19 and TRBJ2-3): DGGITQSPKYLFRKEGQNVTLSCEQNLNHDAMYWYRQDPGQGLRLIYYSQIVNDFQKGDIAEGYSVSREKKESFPLTVTSAQKNPTAFYLCASSNRLAGEVDTQYFGPGTRLTVL.

The chain couples TRBV30 to TRBJ2-5; D possibly uses TRBD1 or TRBD2 (5 bases each). This CDR3 has 13 residues. CDR1 is GTSNPN and CDR2 is SVGIG in the germline V gene (reference sequence). With 0 bases removed from V and 7 bases from J, the gap between germline ends came to 12 bases. The CDR3 DNA follows: TGTGCCTGGAGTGTAGGTGGGGCGGGGACCCAGTACTTC. Amino acids: CAWSVGGAGTQYF.

This rearrangement joins TRBV21-1 to TRBJ2-1; the DNA was not compared with TRBD2, the D call given in the table. TRBV21-1 is given as a pseudogene. CDR3 length equals 21 residues. The CDR3 nucleotides read TGTGCCAGCAGCAAAGGGGATTGGGCCAAGGGGGGACTAGCGGGAGACAATGAGCAGTTCTTC. Protein: CASSKGDWAKGGLAGDNEQFF.

This rearrangement joins TRBV9 to TRBJ2-5; no definite D call. CDR3 size: 15 residues. CDR1 is SGDLS, CDR2 YYNGEE, per germline. With 2 bases removed from V and 1 base from J, the gap between germline ends came to 12 bases. The CDR3 loop reads CASSVSPGIQETQYF. The CDR3 DNA sequence: TGTGCCAGCAGCGTTTCCCCCGGAATCCAAGAGACCCAGTACTTC. Full variable domain (outside the CDR3, taken from reference TRBV9 and TRBJ2-5): DSGVTQTPKHLITATGQRVTLRCSPRSGDLSVYWYQQSLDQGLQFLIQYYNGEERAKGNILERFSAQQFPDLHSELNLSSLELGDSALYFCASSVSPGIQETQYFGPGTRLLVL.

A note on this clone: In the same sample, other DNA sequences code for this CDR3. The V gene is TRBV18, the J gene TRBJ1-3; maybe TRBD1 (5 bases). V was clipped by 1 base and J by 0 bases, with 7 bases between them. The germline gives CDR1 KGHSH, CDR2 LQKENI. The CDR3 has 15 residues. DNA of the CDR3: TGTGCCAGCTCACCACAGGGACCCTCTGGAAACACCATATATTTT. This gives the protein CASSPQGPSGNTIYF.

CDR3 nucleotide sequence: TGTGCCAGCAGCACAGCGGGAGGGGGTCGGGTGGAGCAGTTCTTC. It specifies CASSTAGGGRVEQFF. The V gene is TRBV7-3, the J gene TRBJ2-1; 10 bases align to TRBD2. The J segment lost 10 bases and the V segment lost 5 bases, leaving 11 bases of the junction unmatched. CDR1 is SGHTA and CDR2 is FQGTGA in the germline V gene. CDR3 length equals 15 residues.

V gene TRBV13 combines with J gene TRBJ2-2; D is perhaps TRBD1 (5 bases). The CDR3 runs to 13 residues. V lost 3 bases, J lost 7 bases, and 9 bases lay in between. Germline CDR1 is PRHDT and CDR2 is FYEKMQ (reference sequence). The CDR3 nucleotides read TGTGCCAGCAGCTTCATTACAGGCGGGGAGCTGTTTTTT. Translating it yields CASSFITGGELFF.

This clone is categorized as medium-sized. This CDR3 is also generated by other DNA sequences in the sample. The rearrangement uses TRBV29-1 and TRBJ1-1; TRBD1 is a possible D gene (5 bases). Looked up from germline, CDR1 is SQVTM and CDR2 is ANQGSEA. CDR3 length: 12 residues. The V end lost 6 bases, the J end lost 6 bases, and 14 bases lay between the germline ends. CDR3 protein: CSVGDGLAEAFF. The CDR3 DNA reads as TGCAGCGTCGGGGACGGCCTGGCTGAAGCTTTCTTT. Based on the CDR3 plus reference TRBV29-1 and TRBJ1-1, the full variable domain is SAVISQKPSRDICQRGTSLTIQCQVDSQVTMMFWYRQQPGQSLTLIATANQGSEATYESGFVIDKFPISRPNLTFSTLTVSNMSPEDSSIYLCSVGDGLAEAFFGQGTRLTVV.

This clone was detected only once. The rearrangement links TRBV7-8 to TRBJ2-3; the D is unclear. CDR3 length equals 12 residues. Trimming left V 4 bases short and J 5 bases short, with 7 bases between. Germline V gene lookup returns CDR1 SGHVS and CDR2 FQNEAQ. In DNA, the CDR3 is TGTGCCAGCAGCTCCTGGAGAGATACGCAGTATTTT. This sequence encodes CASSSWRDTQYF.

The chain combines TRBV6-1 with TRBJ2-2, with D tentatively TRBD1 or TRBD2 (5 bases each). The germline V and J ends were trimmed by 11 bases and 3 bases, with 16 bases remaining between them. The CDR3 sequence is 14 residues long. Germline CDR1 and CDR2: MNHNS and SASEGT. This CDR3 is CASTGAPDTGELFF. The CDR3 DNA is TGTGCCTCAACCGGGGCCCCAGACACCGGGGAGCTGTTTTTT.

The chain uses TRBV14 and TRBJ2-1, with TRBD2 matching 7 bases. CDR3 length: 16 amino acids. The V segment lost 3 bases and the J segment 0 bases; nucleotides outside the gene matches: 5. From germline, CDR1 is SGHDN and CDR2 FVKESK. The CDR3 DNA reads as TGTGCCAGCAGCCACCGGCGGGGGAGCTCCTACAATGAGCAGTTCTTC. Its translation: CASSHRRGSSYNEQFF.

This chain connects TRBV2 to TRBJ2-2; 15 bases match TRBD2. J gave up 1 base and V 6 bases, and 15 bases lay outside the gene matches. The CDR3 is 21 residues long. Germline values: CDR1 SNHLY, CDR2 FYNNEI. The CDR3 protein is CASRRSPGLAGGLGNTGELFF. DNA of the CDR3: TGTGCCAGCAGACGATCTCCGGGACTAGCGGGAGGTCTGGGGAACACCGGGGAGCTGTTTTTT.

The chain combines TRBV5-1 with TRBJ2-7, with D perhaps matching TRBD1 (6 bases). V dropped 3 bases and J dropped 4 bases, with 11 bases sitting between them. This CDR3 contains 13 residues. Per the germline V gene, CDR1 is SGHRS and CDR2 is YFSETQ. This chain's CDR3 is CASSWGTSYEQYF. The CDR3 nucleotides are TGCGCCAGCAGCTGGGGGACAAGTTACGAGCAGTACTTC.

The chain joins TRBV4-2 to TRBJ2-7; D not certain. Germline V gene data show CDR1 as LGHNA and CDR2 as YNFKEQ. The CDR3 length is 12 residues. Trimming pared 5 bases from V and 2 bases from J, leaving 7 bases between. The CDR3 coding sequence is TGTGCCAGCAGCTACGCGGCCTACGAGCAGTACTTC. Amino acids: CASSYAAYEQYF.

The V call is TRBV30, the J call TRBJ1-1, with 7 bases fitting TRBD1. V was clipped by 4 bases and J by 0 bases; unmatched bases: 5. The CDR3 extends over 14 amino acids. Germline V gives CDR1 GTSNPN, CDR2 SVGIG (reference sequence). The DNA for the CDR3 is TGTGCCTGGATGGACAGGTTCATGAACACTGAAGCTTTCTTT. Residues: CAWMDRFMNTEAFF.

The V gene is TRBV11-2, the J gene TRBJ1-1, with D unresolved. This CDR3 has 14 amino acids. Germline V gives CDR1 SGHAT, CDR2 FQNNGV. Trimming took 5 bases from V and 3 from J, leaving 13 bases between them. This CDR3 reads CASSRNGGHTEAFF. CDR3 DNA: TGTGCCAGCAGCCGCAACGGAGGCCACACTGAAGCTTTCTTT. The full variable domain, with the rest looked up from reference TRBV11-2 and TRBJ1-1, is EAGVAQSPRYKIIEKRQSVAFWCNPISGHATLYWYQQILGQGPKLLIQFQNNGVVDDSQLPKDRFSAERLKGVDSTLKIQPAKLEDSAVYLCASSRNGGHTEAFFGQGTRLTVV.

The V call is TRBV5-1, the J call TRBJ2-5; possibly TRBD2 for D (7 bases). Germline-derived CDR1 and CDR2 are SGHRS and YFSETQ. Between the trimmed V and J ends, which lost 0 bases and 5 bases, there was a span of 14 bases. The length of the CDR3 is 15 residues. The CDR3 loop is CASSLEGEGDETQYF. CDR3 nucleotide sequence: TGCGCCAGCAGCTTGGAGGGGGAGGGGGACGAGACCCAGTACTTC.

On this clone: A far larger clone is one nucleotide away, so this likely arose from a read error. The chain joins TRBV30 to TRBJ2-7, with a tentative D call TRBD1 (5 bases). Germline V gives CDR1 GTSNPN, CDR2 SVGIG (reference sequence). V gave up 1 base and J gave up 0 bases, with 16 bases separating them. The CDR3 loop spans 16 amino acids. CDR3 sequence: CAWSALTEVYSYEQYF. The CDR3 nucleotides read TGTGCCTGGAGTGCCTTGACAGAGGTCTACTCCTACGAGCAGTACTTC.

V gene TRBV7-3 combines with J gene TRBJ2-3; no clear D. Trimming took off 5 bases at V and 5 bases at J, with 11 bases between the two ends. Looked up from germline, CDR1 is SGHTA and CDR2 is FQGTGA. The CDR3 sequence is 13 residues long. In DNA form, the CDR3 reads TGTGCCAGCAGCCTCTCGAAGGGAGATACGCAGTATTTT. It codes for CASSLSKGDTQYF.